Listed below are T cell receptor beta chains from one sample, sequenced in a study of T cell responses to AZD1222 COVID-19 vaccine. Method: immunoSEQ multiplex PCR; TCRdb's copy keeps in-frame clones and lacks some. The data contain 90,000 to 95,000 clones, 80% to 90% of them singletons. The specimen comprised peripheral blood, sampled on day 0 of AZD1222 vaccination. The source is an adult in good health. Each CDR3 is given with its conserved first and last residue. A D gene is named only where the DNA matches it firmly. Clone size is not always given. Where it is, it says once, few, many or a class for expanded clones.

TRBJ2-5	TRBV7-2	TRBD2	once	TGTGCCAGCAGCTTAGCTTACCCGGGACTAGCGGGAGGAACCCAGTACTTC	CASSLAYPGLAGGTQYF
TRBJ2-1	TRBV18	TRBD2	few	TGTGCCAGCTCACCCCCTAGCGGGACAACCTACAATGAGCAGTTCTTC	CASSPPSGTTYNEQFF
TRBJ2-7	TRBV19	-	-	TGTGCCAGTAGAAGTTCAGGGGACTACGAGCAGTACTTC	CASRSSGDYEQYF
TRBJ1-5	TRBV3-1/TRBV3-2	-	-	TGTGCCAGCAGCCAAGGAGGGGCACAGCCCCAGCATTTT	CASSQGGAQPQHF
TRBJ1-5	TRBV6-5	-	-	TGTGCCAGCTCCCGGGGACGGCACAATCAGCCCCAGCATTTT	CASSRGRHNQPQHF
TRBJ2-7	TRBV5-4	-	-	TGTGCCAGCAGCTTCGACACCGCCCAGAGTGAGCAGTACTTC	CASSFDTAQSEQYF
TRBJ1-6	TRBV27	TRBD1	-	TGTGCCAGCAGTGTGGACAGGGCCCGATCACCCCTCCACTTT	CASSVDRARSPLHF
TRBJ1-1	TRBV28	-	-	TGTGCCAGCAGTTTAGTCGTCCAGAACACTGAAGCTTTCTTT	CASSLVVQNTEAFF
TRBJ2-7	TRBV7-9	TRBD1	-	TGTGCCAGCAGCGCAACCACAGGGGCCGAGCAGTACTTC	CASSATTGAEQYF
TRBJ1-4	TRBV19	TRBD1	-	TGTGCCAGTACCCAGTATCCCAAGGGGGCCAATAATGAAAAACTGTTTTTT	CASTQYPKGANNEKLFF
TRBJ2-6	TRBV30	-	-	TGTGCCTGGAGTCCCCTCGGGGCCAACGTCCTGACTTTC	CAWSPLGANVLTF
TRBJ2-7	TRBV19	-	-	TGTGCCAGTAGTCGAAGTCAGAACTCCTACGAGCAGTACTTC	CASSRSQNSYEQYF
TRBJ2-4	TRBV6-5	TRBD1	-	TGTGCCAGCAGGGACAGGGTGGGAAACATTCAGTACTTC	CASRDRVGNIQYF
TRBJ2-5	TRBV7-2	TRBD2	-	TGTGCCAGCAGCCCGGGACTAGCGGGGGGGCCGTACGAGACCCAGTACTTC	CASSPGLAGGPYETQYF
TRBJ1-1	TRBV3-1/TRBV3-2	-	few	TGTGCCAGCAGCCAAGATGTCCAGGCTGAAGCTTTCTTT	CASSQDVQAEAFF
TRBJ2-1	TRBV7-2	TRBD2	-	TGTGCCAGCAGCTTATATGTCGGGAGGGCCCAGAATGAGCAGTTCTTC	CASSLYVGRAQNEQFF
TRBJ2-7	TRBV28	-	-	TGTGCCAGCAGTTTCCGTTACGGGGCCAACTCCTACGAGCAGTACTTC	CASSFRYGANSYEQYF
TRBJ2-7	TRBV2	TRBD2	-	TGTGCCAGCAGGATAGAGCGGGGAGGCGAGCAGTACTTC	CASRIERGGEQYF
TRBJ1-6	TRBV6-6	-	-	TGTGCCAGCACTGCCGGACAGACTCATAATTCACCCCTCCACTTT	CASTAGQTHNSPLHF
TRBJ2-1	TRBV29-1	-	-	TGCAGCGTTGGCGGCCACAGGAATGAGCAGTTCTTC	CSVGGHRNEQFF